Below are 3 T cell receptor beta chains sequenced from a single sample in a study of control samples from healthy donors and cancer patients. Profiling relied on immunoSEQ multiplex PCR, and the TCRdb table lists in-frame clones only, not all of them. Here the sample spans 110,000 or so clones, around 88% being singletons. Material: blood. The receptors originated from a woman between 50 and 59 years old in good health.

The chain couples TRBV5-8 to TRBJ2-3, with a possible D match to TRBD2 (5 bases). Trimming stripped 4 bases from V and 4 bases from J, with 19 bases between. Germline lookup yields CDR1 SGHTS and CDR2 YDEGEE. The CDR3 is 16 amino acids. The CDR3 loop is CASSGAFLAKADTQYF. CDR3 bases: TGTGCCAGCAGCGGAGCTTTCCTAGCAAAGGCAGATACGCAGTATTTT.

CDR3 sequence: CAIREELVNTDTQYF. CDR3 DNA: TGTGCCATCCGGGAAGAACTGGTAAACACAGATACGCAGTATTTT. V usage is TRBV10-3 and J usage is TRBJ2-3; tentatively, D is TRBD2 (5 bases). Germline V lookup: CDR1 ENHRY, CDR2 SYGVKD. Trimming stripped 8 bases from V and 2 bases from J, with 17 bases between. This CDR3 has 15 amino acids.

V gene TRBV6-5 combines with J gene TRBJ1-6; D remains unclear. The germline V gene has CDR1 MNHEY and CDR2 SVGAGI. This CDR3 is 16 amino acids long. V was trimmed by 0 bases and J by 6 bases, leaving 12 bases between them. CDR3 in DNA: TGTGCCAGCAGTTACTCGATCCAGCCAACTAATTCACCCCTCCACTTT. It encodes CASSYSIQPTNSPLHF.